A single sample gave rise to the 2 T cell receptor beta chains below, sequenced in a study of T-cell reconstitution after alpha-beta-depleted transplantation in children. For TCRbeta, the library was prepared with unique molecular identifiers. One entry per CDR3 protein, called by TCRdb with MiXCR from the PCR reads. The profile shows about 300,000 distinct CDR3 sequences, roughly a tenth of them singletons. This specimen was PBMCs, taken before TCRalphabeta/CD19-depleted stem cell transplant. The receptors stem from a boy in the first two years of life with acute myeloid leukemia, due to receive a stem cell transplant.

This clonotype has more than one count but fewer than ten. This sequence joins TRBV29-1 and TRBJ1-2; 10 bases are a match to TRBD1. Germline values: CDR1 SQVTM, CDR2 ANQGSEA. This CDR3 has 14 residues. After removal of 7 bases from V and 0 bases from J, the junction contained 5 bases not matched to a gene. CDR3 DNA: TGCAGCGGTGGAGGGACAGGGGCTAACTATGGCTACACCTTC. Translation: CSGGGTGANYGYTF.

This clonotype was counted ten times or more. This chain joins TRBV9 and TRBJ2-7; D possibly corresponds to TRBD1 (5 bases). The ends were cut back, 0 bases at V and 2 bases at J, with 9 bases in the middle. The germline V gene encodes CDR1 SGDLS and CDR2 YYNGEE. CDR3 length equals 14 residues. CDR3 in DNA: TGTGCCAGCAGCGTAGCTCCCAGGGCCTACGAGCAGTACTTC. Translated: CASSVAPRAYEQYF.